This T cell receptor (beta chain) was observed in a study of blood T cell repertoires in COVID-19. Overall study: Donors in the United States, Italy and Spain gave samples during acute or convalescent COVID-19. Sources were T cells, B-cell-depleted T cells, or PBMCs; the material itself was cDNA or gDNA.

Clones were sequenced by immunoSEQ multiplex PCR, and TCRdb holds only the in-frame ones, with some missing. The repertoire has about 160,000 clones, around 90% of them found once; the top ten carry 3.9%. To note about this clone: A junction boundary mismatches the germline segment, possibly from a read error.

This CDR3 region has 11 residues. CDR1 and CDR2 from the germline V gene are SGHDN and FVKESK. The genes are TRBV14 and TRBJ2-7; TRBD2 might be the D (5 bases). The sample taken for sequencing was peripheral blood. The TCR was taken from an older woman who had recovered from COVID-19. The CDR3 spells CASSPSGRRNF. CDR3 nucleotide sequence: TGTGCCAGCAGCCCCTCGGGGAGACGAAACTTC.